This passage covers 23 T cell receptor beta chains from one sample sequenced in a study of blood T cell repertoires in COVID-19. Method: immunoSEQ multiplex PCR; TCRdb's copy keeps in-frame clones and lacks some. In the table there are about 270,000 clones, more than 70% of which are singletons. The source material was peripheral blood. The receptors here all came from a woman between 45 and 65 years old with acute or convalescent COVID-19.

This clone was recorded once. This rearrangement joins TRBV28 to TRBJ2-3; 8 positions agree with TRBD2. CDR3 length: 14 residues. The junction had 9 bases not matched to a gene; V was cut back by 7 bases and J by 6 bases. Germline values: CDR1 MDHEN, CDR2 SYDVKM. The CDR3: CASTGGRSGDTQYF. CDR3 sequence (DNA): TGTGCCAGCACTGGCGGGAGGTCGGGGGATACGCAGTATTTT.

J is TRBJ2-1 and V is TRBV19, with a possible D match to TRBD2 (6 bases). In germline, CDR1 is LNHDA, CDR2 SQIVND (reference sequence). The CDR3 loop spans 12 amino acids. V gave up 6 bases and J gave up 8 bases, with 11 bases separating them. CDR3 sequence reads: CASRTGVDEQFF. In DNA form, the CDR3 reads TGTGCCAGTAGAACGGGAGTAGATGAGCAGTTCTTC.

This rearrangement joins TRBV9 to TRBJ2-7; 7 bases match TRBD2. Germline V CDR1 and CDR2: SGDLS, YYNGEE. The CDR3 is 12 amino acids. The V gene end was trimmed by 4 bases and the J gene end by 7 bases; junction bases not matched to a gene: 5. CDR3 coding DNA: TGTGCCAGCAGCCCGGGGGGAGTTGAGCAGTACTTC. The encoded protein is CASSPGGVEQYF.

This chain joins TRBV9 and TRBJ1-6; D might be TRBD1 (6 bases). The germline V and J ends were trimmed by 4 bases and 6 bases, with 14 bases remaining between them. The CDR3 has 15 residues. Germline values: CDR1 SGDLS, CDR2 YYNGEE. The CDR3 nucleotides are TGTGCCAGCAGCCCTACAGGGCAAATTAATTCACCCCTCCACTTT. This encodes CASSPTGQINSPLHF. Looking up the rest from reference TRBV9 and TRBJ1-6 gives the full variable domain: DSGVTQTPKHLITATGQRVTLRCSPRSGDLSVYWYQQSLDQGLQFLIQYYNGEERAKGNILERFSAQQFPDLHSELNLSSLELGDSALYFCASSPTGQINSPLHFGNGTRLTVT.

The rearrangement joins TRBV27 to TRBJ2-1, with D maybe TRBD1 (6 bases). CDR1 and CDR2 (germline): MNHEY, SMNVEV (reference sequence). The CDR3 has 13 residues. The V gene lost 6 bases and the J gene lost 3 bases, with 9 bases spanning the gap. DNA for the CDR3: TGTGCCAGCAGGGACAGATACTACAATGAGCAGTTCTTC. This translates into CASRDRYYNEQFF.

The genes are TRBV5-8 and TRBJ1-4; 7 bases fit TRBD1. Germline V CDR1 and CDR2: SGHTS, YDEGEE. J was trimmed by 3 bases and V by 3 bases; bases with no gene match: 11. The CDR3 contains 17 residues. CDR3 amino acids: CASSSSPRGQPNEKLFF. Here the CDR3 DNA reads TGTGCCAGCAGCTCCTCCCCCCGGGGACAGCCTAATGAAAAACTGTTTTTT.

The chain uses TRBV4-2 and TRBJ1-2; 7 bases fit TRBD1. V trimming: 1 base; J trimming: 7 bases; junction bases outside the gene matches: 9. This CDR3 is built from 15 residues. CDR1 LGHNA and CDR2 YNFKEQ come from the germline V gene. CDR3 region: CASSQGGTGVAGYTF. CDR3 sequence (DNA): TGTGCCAGCAGCCAAGGGGGAACAGGGGTAGCTGGCTACACCTTC.

This sequence joins TRBV5-8 and TRBJ2-1, with 7 bases aligning to TRBD2. After removal of 1 base from V and 0 bases from J, the junction contained 10 bases not matched to a gene. The germline gives CDR1 SGHTS, CDR2 YDEGEE. The CDR3 is 18 amino acids. CDR3 in DNA: TGTGCCAGCAGCTTGAAGACTAGCCCCTCGAGCTCCTACAATGAGCAGTTCTTC. Its protein is CASSLKTSPSSSYNEQFF.

The rearrangement uses TRBV5-1 and TRBJ2-7, with TRBD1 identical over 7 bases. CDR3 length equals 13 residues. Germline CDR1 is SGHRS and CDR2 is YFSETQ. V was pared by 3 bases and J by 1 base, with 1 base of the junction left unmatched. The CDR3 here is CASSSGQSYEQYF. For the CDR3, the DNA is TGCGCCAGCAGCTCGGGACAGTCCTACGAGCAGTACTTC.

The chain combines TRBV5-1 with TRBJ1-2, with a tentative D call TRBD1 (5 bases). V lost 4 bases and J 6 bases, leaving 16 bases between the germline ends. The CDR3 length is 14 residues. In germline, CDR1 is SGHRS, CDR2 YFSETQ. The CDR3 protein is CASSDVTATHGYTF. CDR3 DNA sequence: TGCGCCAGCAGCGACGTGACAGCTACTCATGGCTACACCTTC.

The chain employs TRBV9 and TRBJ1-1; 9 bases fit TRBD1. Germline V gene sequence: CDR1 SGDLS, CDR2 YYNGEE. The CDR3 totals 16 residues. The trim removed 2 bases at V and 3 bases at J, leaving 8 bases unmatched. CDR3 protein: CASSVGWTGVDTEAFF. For the CDR3, the DNA is TGTGCCAGCAGCGTGGGTTGGACAGGGGTAGACACTGAAGCTTTCTTT.

The chain combines TRBV5-1 with TRBJ2-1; perhaps TRBD2 as D (6 bases). With 4 bases removed from V and 8 bases from J, the gap between germline ends came to 16 bases. CDR1 and CDR2 from the germline V gene are SGHRS and YFSETQ. The CDR3 consists of 14 residues. CDR3 residues: CASSPDLGGDEQFF. Here the CDR3 DNA reads TGCGCCAGCAGCCCCGACCTAGGAGGGGATGAGCAGTTCTTC.

CDR3 sequence (DNA): TGTGCCAGCAGTGAAATCGACAGGGCCGGGAGAAAACTGTTTTTT. Its translation: CASSEIDRAGRKLFF. The chain is built from TRBV6-1 and TRBJ1-4; 7 bases agree with TRBD1. V lost 2 bases, J lost 10 bases, and 10 bases stayed unmatched. There are 15 residues in the CDR3. In germline, CDR1 is MNHNS, CDR2 SASEGT.

The V gene is TRBV24-1, the J gene TRBJ2-7; no reliable D call. The V end lost 4 bases, the J end lost 1 base, and 13 bases lay between the germline ends. Germline V gene sequence: CDR1 KGHDR, CDR2 SFDVKD. This CDR3 has 15 residues. CDR3 loop: CATSDVQESSYEQYF. Here the CDR3 DNA reads TGTGCCACCAGTGACGTTCAGGAATCATCCTACGAGCAGTACTTC.

The V and J genes are TRBV2 and TRBJ2-7, with D tentatively TRBD1 (6 bases). The CDR3 is 15 amino acids. The germline V and J ends were trimmed by 7 bases and 6 bases, with 22 bases remaining between them. CDR1 SNHLY and CDR2 FYNNEI come from the germline V gene. DNA for the CDR3: TGTGCCAGCATTAGCCGGGACAAACAGCAAACCGAGCAGTACTTC. It specifies CASISRDKQQTEQYF.

This clone was counted only a few times. The V and J genes are TRBV7-8 and TRBJ2-1; possible D gene TRBD1, 6 bases. Trimming stripped 6 bases from V and 0 bases from J, with 12 bases between. The CDR3 length is 15 residues. Germline-derived CDR1 and CDR2 are SGHVS and FQNEAQ. This chain's CDR3 is CASSLGGDSYNEQFF. The CDR3 bases are TGTGCCAGCAGTCTAGGGGGAGACTCCTACAATGAGCAGTTCTTC.

As regards this clone: At the DNA level, this CDR3 is encoded by other sequences in the same sample as well. V usage is TRBV11-3 and J usage is TRBJ2-7; a possible D gene is TRBD1 (5 bases). Germline V gene sequence: CDR1 SGHNT, CDR2 YENEEA. The CDR3 loop spans 13 amino acids. Trimming took 2 bases from V and 1 from J, leaving 6 bases between them. Written as DNA, the CDR3 is TGTGCCAGCAGCTTATCAGGGTCCTACGAGCAGTACTTC. Translated: CASSLSGSYEQYF.

The V call is TRBV7-3, the J call TRBJ1-1; 7 positions match TRBD1. The CDR3 has 15 amino acids. From germline, CDR1 is SGHTA and CDR2 FQGTGA. After removal of 5 bases from V and 4 bases from J, the junction contained 10 bases not matched to a gene. CDR3 sequence reads: CASSKGDSYSTEAFF. The CDR3, as DNA: TGTGCCAGCAGCAAGGGGGACAGCTACTCCACTGAAGCTTTCTTT.

The chain is built from TRBV28 and TRBJ1-5; TRBD1 matches 7 bases. The CDR3 is made up of 18 amino acids. The germline CDR1 and CDR2 sequences are MDHEN and SYDVKM. V gave up 5 bases and J gave up 2 bases; unmatched junction bases: 15. For the CDR3, the DNA is TGTGCCAGCAGTACACGCAGGGGGTGGGGAAAGGGCAATCAGCCCCAGCATTTT. Translated: CASSTRRGWGKGNQPQHF.

V is TRBV10-3 and J is TRBJ2-2; 9 nucleotides align to TRBD1. Germline loops: CDR1 ENHRY, CDR2 SYGVKD. J gave up 4 bases and V 5 bases, and 11 bases lay outside the gene matches. The length of the CDR3 is 17 residues. In DNA form, the CDR3 reads TGTGCCATCAGTTTGGGGCCCGGGACAGGGCCCACCGGGGAGCTGTTTTTT. It encodes CAISLGPGTGPTGELFF.

This clone was seen ten or more times. J is TRBJ1-4 and V is TRBV7-9; D is ambiguous. Per the germline V gene, CDR1 is SEHNR and CDR2 is FQNEAQ (reference sequence). This CDR3 region has 14 residues. Deletions cut 8 bases from V and 6 bases from J, with 16 bases between. DNA of the CDR3: TGTGCCAGCGGAGGGAGGACCAGTTATGAAAAACTGTTTTTT. Encoded protein: CASGGRTSYEKLFF.

This clone was recorded only once. Other DNA sequences in the same sample also yield this CDR3. The chain combines TRBV5-8 with TRBJ1-2; TRBD1 agrees at 9 bases. The CDR3 contains 15 residues. From germline, CDR1 is SGHTS and CDR2 YDEGEE. Trimming took 2 bases from V and 2 from J; bases not matched to a gene: 4. The chain's CDR3 is CASSLLTGGNYGYTF. CDR3 in DNA: TGTGCCAGCAGCTTATTAACAGGGGGCAACTATGGCTACACCTTC.

The rearrangement joins TRBV5-1 to TRBJ2-7, with D possibly TRBD1 on 6 matching bases. Germline CDR1 reads SGHRS; CDR2 reads YFSETQ. The CDR3 totals 15 residues. V lost 4 bases to trimming and J lost 5 bases, with 19 bases between them. The CDR3 protein is CASSLLDSTSDEQYF. In nucleotides, the CDR3 is TGCGCCAGCAGCCTCCTGGACAGTACTTCAGACGAGCAGTACTTC.